The 17 T cell receptor beta chains given below trace back to one sample, sequenced in a study of T cell repertoires in cytomegalovirus infection. TCRdb re-analysed the reads in MiXCR, keeping a single row per CDR3 protein. The sample lists under 200,000 distinct CDR3 sequences, approximately 9.6% seen once, with about 4.6% in the top ten. Sequenced material: PBMCs. These receptors were obtained from a human donor in good health (CMV status not recorded). Some clones in this sample may be carry-over from other donors' samples.

This clonotype has a count of ten or more. J is TRBJ1-4 and V is TRBV27, with D possibly TRBD1 on 5 matching bases. The CDR3 length is 12 residues. Deletions cut 5 bases from V and 11 bases from J, with 12 bases between. Germline V gives CDR1 MNHEY, CDR2 SMNVEV (reference sequence). The CDR3 coding sequence is TGTGCCAGCAGTCCCACTGGGGGGAAACTGTTTTTT. Translation: CASSPTGGKLFF.

There are many counts of this clonotype. This rearrangement joins TRBV7-3 to TRBJ2-3; D perhaps matches TRBD2 (6 bases). Trimming took 2 bases from V and 5 from J, leaving 11 bases between them. Germline V gene lookup returns CDR1 SGHTA and CDR2 FQGTGA. This CDR3 contains 14 residues. The CDR3 region has the DNA TGTGCCAGCAGCTTAGGCGGCGGGATAGATACGCAGTATTTT. Its translation: CASSLGGGIDTQYF.

This clonotype was counted ten times or more. The rearrangement joins TRBV15 to TRBJ2-3; no firm D call. The CDR3 spans 11 residues. With 5 bases removed from V and 6 bases from J, the gap between germline ends came to 6 bases. Germline V CDR1 and CDR2: LNHNV, YYDKDF (reference sequence). Here the CDR3 reads CATSWMDTQYF. The DNA of the CDR3 is TGTGCCACCAGCTGGATGGATACGCAGTATTTT.

This clonotype appeared many times. The chain recombines TRBV4-2 with TRBJ1-3, with 7 bases matching TRBD1. The length of the CDR3 is 14 residues. CDR1 is LGHNA, CDR2 YNFKEQ, per germline. V lost 4 bases, J lost 3 bases, and 3 bases stayed unmatched. CDR3 DNA sequence: TGTGCCAGCAGCCGAGGGGGCGGTGGAAACACCATATATTTT. Its protein product is CASSRGGGGNTIYF.

Many counts were recorded for this clonotype. The chain carries TRBV7-6 and TRBJ2-2; D may be TRBD2 (7 bases). V was shortened by 1 base and J by 4 bases, with 10 bases between the two germline ends. Germline V gene data show CDR1 as SGHVS and CDR2 as FNYEAQ. This CDR3 spans 15 amino acids. For the CDR3, the DNA is TGTGCCAGCAGCTTAGGTGCGGGGGCCACCGGGGAGCTGTTTTTT. Encoded protein: CASSLGAGATGELFF.

This clonotype was seen ten or more times. V and J are TRBV7-9 and TRBJ2-7, with TRBD1 as a possible D gene (5 bases). This CDR3 region has 14 residues. CDR1 is SEHNR and CDR2 is FQNEAQ in the germline V gene (reference sequence). The V end was cut by 1 base, the J end by 3 bases, with 10 bases between. The CDR3 nucleotides read TGTGCCAGCAGCTTAGGGGGCGAACACTACGAGCAGTACTTC. Its protein product is CASSLGGEHYEQYF.

This clonotype has just a few counts. V gene TRBV20-1 combines with J gene TRBJ2-7; no clear D gene. The CDR3 has 13 residues. The germline gives CDR1 DFQATT, CDR2 SNEGSKA (reference sequence). Trimming shortened V by 6 bases and J by 0 bases, and 12 bases separated the two germline ends. This CDR3 is CSALGLSSYEQYF. The CDR3 bases are TGCAGTGCCCTCGGGCTATCCTCCTACGAGCAGTACTTC.

The V and J genes are TRBV3-1 and TRBJ1-1; D remains unclear. This CDR3 is built from 14 residues. The V gene lost 3 bases and the J gene lost 5 bases, with 13 bases spanning the gap. Per germline, CDR1 LGHDT and CDR2 YNNKEL (reference sequence). The chain's CDR3 is CASSQGTKGTEAFF. CDR3 nucleotide sequence: TGTGCCAGCAGCCAGGGTACTAAAGGGACTGAAGCTTTCTTT.

This clonotype was observed many times. The chain combines TRBV7-2 with TRBJ1-2; unclear D gene. The CDR3 is made up of 14 amino acids. Trimming pared 5 bases from V and 8 bases from J, leaving 18 bases between. Germline lookup yields CDR1 SGHTA and CDR2 FQGNSA. The CDR3 DNA reads as TGTGCCAGCAGCGGCCTAAGCGTAACTAGCGGCTACACCTTC. Its translation: CASSGLSVTSGYTF.

This chain joins TRBV9 and TRBJ2-6; D tentatively reads TRBD1 or TRBD2 (5 bases each). V was pared by 6 bases and J by 1 base, with 11 bases between. Germline values: CDR1 SGDLS, CDR2 YYNGEE. This CDR3 spans 15 amino acids. The CDR3 bases are TGTGCCAGCACCAAAGGGGAGTCTGGGGCCAACGTCCTGACTTTC. Its translation: CASTKGESGANVLTF.

This clonotype was seen only a few times. The V gene is TRBV19, the J gene TRBJ1-5, with D maybe TRBD1 (6 bases). V lost 0 bases to trimming and J lost 3 bases, with 18 bases between them. The CDR3 has 18 amino acids. Germline CDR1 LNHDA, CDR2 SQIVND (reference sequence). The CDR3 DNA sequence: TGTGCCAGTAGTATAGATCTCGGACAGCCTTCACACAATCAGCCCCAGCATTTT. This translates into CASSIDLGQPSHNQPQHF. The variable domain in full, completed from reference TRBV19 and TRBJ1-5, reads DGGITQSPKYLFRKEGQNVTLSCEQNLNHDAMYWYRQDPGQGLRLIYYSQIVNDFQKGDIAEGYSVSREKKESFPLTVTSAQKNPTAFYLCASSIDLGQPSHNQPQHFGDGTRLSIL.

Ten or more counts support this clonotype. This chain connects TRBV28 to TRBJ2-3, with a possible D match to TRBD1 (6 bases). The CDR3 is made up of 14 amino acids. Trimming took 7 bases from V and 1 from J, leaving 12 bases between them. Germline-derived CDR1 and CDR2 are MDHEN and SYDVKM. The CDR3 spells CASTRGVGTDTQYF. The CDR3, as DNA: TGTGCCAGCACCAGGGGAGTGGGCACAGATACGCAGTATTTT.

The chain employs TRBV6-8 and TRBJ2-7; D is uncertain. V lost 5 bases and J 7 bases, leaving 12 bases between the germline ends. CDR1 and CDR2 from the germline V gene are MNHGY and SAAAGT. This CDR3 spans 12 amino acids. CDR3: CASSHPGGEQYF. The CDR3 DNA sequence: TGTGCCAGCAGTCACCCTGGTGGTGAGCAGTACTTC.

Notes on this clonotype: A much larger clone differs by one base, so this may be a read error. This chain connects TRBV20-1 to TRBJ2-4, with 9 bases lining up with TRBD2. The V gene's germline CDR1 is DFQATT and CDR2 SNEGSKA (reference sequence). There are 14 residues in the CDR3. V lost 5 bases and J lost 9; bases outside the gene matches: 11. The CDR3: CSAGGLAHQGIQYF. CDR3 nucleotides: TGCAGTGCTGGGGGACTAGCACACCAGGGCATTCAGTACTTC.

A few counts support this clonotype. This chain connects TRBV10-3 to TRBJ2-5, with 7 bases identical to TRBD1. The V segment lost 5 bases and the J segment 5 bases; nucleotides outside the gene matches: 5. The CDR3 length is 13 residues. From germline, CDR1 is ENHRY and CDR2 SYGVKD. The chain's CDR3 is CAISYRGGETQYF. The CDR3 DNA follows: TGTGCCATCAGTTACAGGGGCGGGGAGACCCAGTACTTC.

In this sample, this clonotype turned up many times. This chain joins TRBV7-2 and TRBJ2-5; D is possibly TRBD1 (5 bases). CDR3 length: 17 amino acids. Germline V gene lookup returns CDR1 SGHTA and CDR2 FQGNSA. The V end lost 0 bases, the J end lost 5 bases, and 19 bases lay between the germline ends. In nucleotides, the CDR3 is TGTGCCAGCAGCTTAGCTGGCAGGGTGGGATATTCTGAGACCCAGTACTTC. Encoded protein: CASSLAGRVGYSETQYF.

In its sample, this clonotype was seen a few times. The V and J genes are TRBV4-1 and TRBJ1-1, with 8 bases matching TRBD1. This CDR3 is 17 amino acids long. The trim removed 4 bases at V and 1 base at J, leaving 11 bases unmatched. CDR1 and CDR2 (germline): MGHRA, YSYEKL. This CDR3 is CASSRNPHGTGNTEAFF. CDR3 DNA: TGCGCCAGCAGCCGAAACCCCCACGGGACAGGGAACACTGAAGCTTTCTTT.